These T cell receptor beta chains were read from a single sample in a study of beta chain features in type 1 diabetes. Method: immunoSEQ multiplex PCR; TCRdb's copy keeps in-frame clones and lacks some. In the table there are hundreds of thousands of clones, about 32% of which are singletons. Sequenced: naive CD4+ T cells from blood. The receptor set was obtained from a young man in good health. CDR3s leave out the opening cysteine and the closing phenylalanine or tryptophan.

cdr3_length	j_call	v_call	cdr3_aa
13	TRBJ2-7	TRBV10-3	AISGGTVGSYEQY
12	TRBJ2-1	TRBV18	ASRISGISNEQF
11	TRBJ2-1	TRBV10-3	AIGGLAKNEQF
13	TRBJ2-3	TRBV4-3	ASSQDLLGTDTQY
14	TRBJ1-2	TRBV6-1	ASSEGPVGQYYGYT
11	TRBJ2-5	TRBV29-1	SVDGTAKETQY
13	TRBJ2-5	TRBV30	AWSGGQGLQETQY
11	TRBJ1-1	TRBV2	ASSEVGISDAF
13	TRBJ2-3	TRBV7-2	ASSHLAGSTDTQY
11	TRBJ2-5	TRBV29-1	SAPGLTQETQY
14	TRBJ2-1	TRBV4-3	ASSQRLAGVMNEQF
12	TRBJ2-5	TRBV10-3	ATAGTGVQETQY
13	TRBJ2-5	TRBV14	ASSPRGAGQETQY
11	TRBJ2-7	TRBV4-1	ASSRGLGYEQY
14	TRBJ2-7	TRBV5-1	ASSGTALSGGYEQY
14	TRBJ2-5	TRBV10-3	AISDGTSGSRETQY
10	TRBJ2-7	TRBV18	ASQGEGNEQY
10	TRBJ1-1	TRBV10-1	ASSDSRSEAF
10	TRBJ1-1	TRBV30	AGHTGLTEAF
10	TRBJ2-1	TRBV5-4	ASGGVGIEQF
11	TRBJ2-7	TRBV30	AWSEDTNYEQY
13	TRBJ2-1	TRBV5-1	ASSSTERGFGEQF
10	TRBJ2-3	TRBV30	AWSITTDTQY
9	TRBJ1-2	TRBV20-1	SARHGPGYT
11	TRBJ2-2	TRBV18	ASSPSLPGELF
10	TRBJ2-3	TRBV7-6	ASSTSTDTQY
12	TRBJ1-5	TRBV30	AWTHTAGDQPQH
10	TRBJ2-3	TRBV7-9	ASSPTGDTQY
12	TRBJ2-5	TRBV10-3	AIREDRGGETQY
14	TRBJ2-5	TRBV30	APRTSGRAGQETQY
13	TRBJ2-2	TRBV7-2	ASSQRASLPGELF